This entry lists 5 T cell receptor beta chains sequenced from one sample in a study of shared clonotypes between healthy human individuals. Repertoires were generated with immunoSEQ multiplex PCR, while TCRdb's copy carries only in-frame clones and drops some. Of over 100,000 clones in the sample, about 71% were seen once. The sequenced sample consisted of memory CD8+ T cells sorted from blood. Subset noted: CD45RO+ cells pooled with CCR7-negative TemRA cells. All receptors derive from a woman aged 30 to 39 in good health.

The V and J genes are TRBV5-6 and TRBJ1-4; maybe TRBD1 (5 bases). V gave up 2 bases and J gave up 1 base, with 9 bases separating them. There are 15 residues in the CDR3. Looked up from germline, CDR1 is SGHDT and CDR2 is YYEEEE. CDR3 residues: CASSFLGETNEKLFF. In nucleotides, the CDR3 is TGTGCCAGCAGCTTTTTGGGGGAAACTAATGAAAAACTGTTTTTT.

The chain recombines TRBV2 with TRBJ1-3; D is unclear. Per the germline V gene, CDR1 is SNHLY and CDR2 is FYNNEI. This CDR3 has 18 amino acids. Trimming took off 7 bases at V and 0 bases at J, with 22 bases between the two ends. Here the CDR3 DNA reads TGTGCCAGCAACCTAGAACTGTCAGTTTCTGTCTCTGGAAACACCATATATTTT. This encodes CASNLELSVSVSGNTIYF.

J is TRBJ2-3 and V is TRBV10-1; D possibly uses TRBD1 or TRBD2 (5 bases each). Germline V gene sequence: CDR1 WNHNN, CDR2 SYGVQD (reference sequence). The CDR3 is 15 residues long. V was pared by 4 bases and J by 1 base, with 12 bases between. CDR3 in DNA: TGCGCCAGCAGTGGAGGGACGCCCGGCACAGATACGCAGTATTTT. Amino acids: CASSGGTPGTDTQYF.

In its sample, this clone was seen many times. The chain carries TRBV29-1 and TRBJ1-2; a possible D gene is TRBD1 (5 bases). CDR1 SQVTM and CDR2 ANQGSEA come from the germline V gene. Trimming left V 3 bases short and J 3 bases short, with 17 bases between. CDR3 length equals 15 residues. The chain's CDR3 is CSVDGPPGQDYGYTF. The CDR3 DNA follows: TGCAGCGTTGACGGGCCCCCAGGGCAGGACTATGGCTACACCTTC.

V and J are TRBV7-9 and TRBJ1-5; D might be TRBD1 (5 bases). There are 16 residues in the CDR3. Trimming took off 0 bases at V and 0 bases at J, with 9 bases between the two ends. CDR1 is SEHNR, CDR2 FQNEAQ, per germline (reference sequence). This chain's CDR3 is CASSLASGSSNQPQHF. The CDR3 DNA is TGTGCCAGCAGCTTAGCGTCAGGGAGTAGCAATCAGCCCCAGCATTTT.